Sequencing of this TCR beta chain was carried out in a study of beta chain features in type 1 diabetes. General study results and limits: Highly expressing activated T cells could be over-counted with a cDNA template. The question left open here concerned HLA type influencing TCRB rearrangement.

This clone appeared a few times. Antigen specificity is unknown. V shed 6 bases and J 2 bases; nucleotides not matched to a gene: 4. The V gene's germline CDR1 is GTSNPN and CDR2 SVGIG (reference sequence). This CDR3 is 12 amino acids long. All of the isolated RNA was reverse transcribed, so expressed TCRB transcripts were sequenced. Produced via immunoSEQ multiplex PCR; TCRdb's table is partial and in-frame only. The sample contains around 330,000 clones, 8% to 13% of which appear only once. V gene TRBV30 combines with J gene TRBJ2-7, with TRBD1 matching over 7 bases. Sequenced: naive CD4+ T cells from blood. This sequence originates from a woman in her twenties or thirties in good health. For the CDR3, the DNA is TGTGCCTGTCTTGACAGGGCCTACGAGCAGTACTTC. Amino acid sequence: CACLDRAYEQYF. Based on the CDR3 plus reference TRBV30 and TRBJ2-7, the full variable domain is SQTIHQWPATLVQPVGSPLSLECTVEGTSNPNLYWYRQAAGRGLQLLFYSVGIGQISSEVPQNLSASRPQDRQFILSSKKLLLSDSGFYLCACLDRAYEQYFGPGTRLTVT.